One and the same sample provided the 9 T cell receptor beta chains below, sequenced in a study of T cells in Graves' hyperthyroidism and ophthalmopathy. The TCR beta CDR3 regions underwent amplification using RNA transcripts as the source. TCR CDR3 underwent first-round RT-PCR with the HTBI primer set. TCRdb used MiXCR to reprocess the multiplex PCR reads, holding one entry per CDR3 protein. The sample holds about 520,000 distinct CDR3 sequences; around a quarter are singletons and the top ten take about 11%. The specimen sequenced was blood. These receptors were collected from a woman aged 25 to 45 with Graves' ophthalmopathy.

This clonotype showed up many times. The chain joins TRBV15 to TRBJ1-3; D is ambiguous. CDR1 and CDR2 from the germline V gene are LNHNV and YYDKDF (reference sequence). This CDR3 has 12 amino acids. V gave up 3 bases and J gave up 3 bases, with 3 bases separating them. DNA of the CDR3: TGTGCCACCAGCAGGGATGGAAACACCATATATTTT. Its translation is CATSRDGNTIYF. Filled out from reference TRBV15 and TRBJ1-3, the complete variable domain reads DAMVIQNPRYQVTQFGKPVTLSCSQTLNHNVMYWYQQKSSQAPKLLFHYYDKDFNNEADTPDNFQSRRPNTSFCFLDIRSPGLGDTAMYLCATSRDGNTIYFGEGSWLTVV.

The rearrangement links TRBV6-2 or TRBV6-3 to TRBJ2-6, with D possibly matching TRBD1 (5 bases). Germline loops: CDR1 MNHEY, CDR2 SVGEGT. The CDR3 is 19 amino acids. The V end lost 0 bases, the J end lost 0 bases, and 15 bases lay between the germline ends. This CDR3 is CASSYSGSGKASGANVLTF. The CDR3 nucleotides are TGTGCCAGCAGTTACTCGGGGTCAGGGAAGGCCTCTGGGGCCAACGTCCTGACTTTC.

In nucleotides, the CDR3 is TGTGCCAGTAGTAGGCGGGGGATCATGGGCTACACCTTC. Residues: CASSRRGIMGYTF. The chain uses TRBV19 and TRBJ1-2, with D perhaps matching TRBD1 (5 bases). CDR1 LNHDA and CDR2 SQIVND come from the germline V gene (reference sequence). Between the trimmed V and J ends, which lost 4 bases and 8 bases, there was a span of 14 bases. The CDR3 contains 13 residues.

This clonotype occurred many times. The rearrangement joins TRBV29-1 to TRBJ1-1, with D hard to call. Trimming left V 2 bases short and J 5 bases short, with 12 bases between. The CDR3 consists of 13 residues. Looked up from germline, CDR1 is SQVTM and CDR2 is ANQGSEA. The CDR3, as DNA: TGCAGCGTTGAATCCGGGTTGGGGACTGAAGCTTTCTTT. It specifies CSVESGLGTEAFF.

This clonotype has a count of ten or more. The chain recombines TRBV5-1 with TRBJ2-7; 7 bases line up with TRBD1. The CDR3 runs to 14 residues. Losses at the gene ends were 4 bases for V and 5 bases for J; bases not matched to a gene: 9. Germline V CDR1 and CDR2: SGHRS, YFSETQ. CDR3 DNA sequence: TGCGCCAGCAGCAACCGACAGGGTCCCCACGAGCAGTACTTC. Residues: CASSNRQGPHEQYF.

This clonotype was counted ten times or more. The chain links TRBV3-1 to TRBJ2-7; D gene ambiguous. Trimming removed 1 base at V and 4 bases at J, with 14 bases between. Germline V gene sequence: CDR1 LGHDT, CDR2 YNNKEL (reference sequence). The CDR3 loop spans 15 amino acids. The CDR3 DNA reads TGTGCCAGCAGCCAAGCTGGCCTATCCCTGTACGAGCAGTACTTC. This translates into CASSQAGLSLYEQYF.

This clonotype was seen repeatedly, ten times or more. The rearrangement uses TRBV6-5 and TRBJ2-5, with D hard to call. Between the trimmed V and J ends, which lost 10 bases and 5 bases, there was a span of 26 bases. The germline gives CDR1 MNHEY, CDR2 SVGAGI. The CDR3 runs to 16 residues. The CDR3 here is CATGPPEAFYWETQYF. CDR3 nucleotides: TGTGCCACCGGACCCCCTGAAGCCTTTTATTGGGAGACCCAGTACTTC.

This clonotype occurred a few times. V is TRBV5-1 and J is TRBJ1-1; D is unclear. V was cut by 1 base and J by 1 base, with 11 bases left in between. The CDR3 has 15 residues. The germline V gene encodes CDR1 SGHRS and CDR2 YFSETQ. CDR3 sequence (DNA): TGCGCCAGCAGCTTGAATGAGGGAAGGAACACTGAAGCTTTCTTT. Translating gives CASSLNEGRNTEAFF.

This clonotype was seen ten or more times. The chain recombines TRBV27 with TRBJ2-2, with D maybe TRBD1 (6 bases). CDR3 length: 17 residues. Germline-derived CDR1 and CDR2 are MNHEY and SMNVEV (reference sequence). V was pared by 8 bases and J by 3 bases, with 22 bases between. The CDR3 coding sequence is TGTGCCAGCGACCCGCAGGGGCCCTCAACCTACACCGGGGAGCTGTTTTTT. It yields the protein CASDPQGPSTYTGELFF.